This T cell receptor beta chain was profiled in a study of patients and donors after allogeneic stem cell transplantation. This CDR3 is 16 amino acids long. CDR1 is SEHNR and CDR2 is FQNEAQ in the germline V gene (reference sequence). V was trimmed by 5 bases and J by 2 bases, leaving 19 bases between them. This clonotype was observed a handful of times. TCRdb ran MiXCR on the RT-PCR reads and lists one entry per CDR3 protein. Among 900,000 to 1,000,000 distinct CDR3 sequences listed, under 20% were seen once. The sequenced sample was blood, either unsorted or a sorted T cell fraction (not recorded which). The gene calls are TRBV7-9 and TRBJ2-7; weak D call: TRBD1 (5 bases). The receptor was isolated from a human donor who was either an allogeneic HSCT recipient or a stem cell or donor lymphocyte infusion donor (not recorded which). It is not recorded whose cells these are; they may come from a transplant donor. CDR3 bases: TGTGCCAGCAGCCCAATACAGAGGACGGACACCTACGAGCAGTACTTC. Its protein is CASSPIQRTDTYEQYF.